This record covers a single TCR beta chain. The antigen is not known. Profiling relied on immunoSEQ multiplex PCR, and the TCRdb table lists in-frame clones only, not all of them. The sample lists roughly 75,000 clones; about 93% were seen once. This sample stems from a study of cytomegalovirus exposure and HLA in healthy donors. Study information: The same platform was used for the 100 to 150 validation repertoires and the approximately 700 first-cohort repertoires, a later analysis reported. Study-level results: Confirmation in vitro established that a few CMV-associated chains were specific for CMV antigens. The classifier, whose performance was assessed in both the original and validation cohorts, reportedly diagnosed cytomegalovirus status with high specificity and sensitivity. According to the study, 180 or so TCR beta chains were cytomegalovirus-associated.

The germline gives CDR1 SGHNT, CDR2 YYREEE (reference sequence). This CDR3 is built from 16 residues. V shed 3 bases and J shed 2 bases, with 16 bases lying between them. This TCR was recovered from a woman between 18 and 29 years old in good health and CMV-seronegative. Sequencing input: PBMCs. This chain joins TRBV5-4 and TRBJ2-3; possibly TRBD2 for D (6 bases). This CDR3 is CASSSGLSPTTDTQYF. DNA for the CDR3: TGTGCCAGCAGCTCGGGACTTTCCCCTACCACAGATACGCAGTATTTT.